Shown below are 18 T cell receptor beta chains from a single sample sequenced in a study of control samples from healthy donors and cancer patients. The assay was immunoSEQ multiplex PCR, and TCRdb's table has in-frame clones only and misses some. The repertoire holds some 150,000 clones, with over 85% as singletons. The sequenced sample consisted of blood. These receptor sequences come from a woman in her sixties in good health.

The rearrangement uses TRBV12-3 or TRBV12-4 and TRBJ1-3, with unresolved D. V was clipped by 6 bases and J by 1 base, with 7 bases between them. This CDR3 is 13 amino acids long. CDR3 sequence reads: CASSPVSGNTIYF. The CDR3, as DNA: TGTGCCAGCAGCCCAGTATCTGGAAACACCATATATTTT.

CDR3 region: CASSPGTGGAIYGYTF. DNA of the CDR3: TGTGCCAGCAGTCCGGGGACAGGGGGCGCGATCTATGGCTACACCTTC. The gene calls are TRBV27 and TRBJ1-2, with 12 bases identical to TRBD1. V trimming: 5 bases; J trimming: 4 bases; junction bases outside the gene matches: 8. The CDR3 loop spans 16 amino acids. In germline, CDR1 is MNHEY, CDR2 SMNVEV (reference sequence).

The rearrangement joins TRBV6-6 to TRBJ1-5; D is perhaps TRBD1 (6 bases). V lost 7 bases to trimming and J lost 2 bases, with 12 bases between them. The CDR3 is made up of 14 amino acids. The germline V gene encodes CDR1 MNHNY and CDR2 SVGAGI (reference sequence). The CDR3 is CASMGARGNQPQHF. The CDR3 DNA sequence: TGTGCCAGCATGGGGGCCCGGGGCAATCAGCCCCAGCATTTT.

This chain connects TRBV3-1 (or the pseudogene TRBV3-2) to TRBJ2-1; 8 bases are a match to TRBD2. The CDR3 consists of 16 residues. V dropped 0 bases and J dropped 9; count of bases not matched to a gene: 10. Per the germline V gene, CDR1 is LGHDT and CDR2 is YNNKEL (reference sequence). CDR3 amino acids: CASSQERFGGAGEQFF. The CDR3 region has the DNA TGTGCCAGCAGCCAAGAACGCTTCGGGGGGGCCGGTGAGCAGTTCTTC.

V is TRBV10-2 and J is TRBJ2-7, with D tentatively TRBD1 or TRBD2 (7 bases each). This CDR3 contains 13 residues. V gave up 6 bases and J gave up 6 bases, with 15 bases separating them. The V gene's germline CDR1 is WSHSY and CDR2 SAAADI. CDR3 DNA: TGCGCCAGCAGCCGACAGGGAGGGAGCGAGCAGTACTTC. It is translated as CASSRQGGSEQYF.

The J gene is TRBJ2-1, the V gene TRBV5-4, with D tentatively TRBD2 (5 bases). Trimming took off 0 bases at V and 6 bases at J, with 16 bases between the two ends. The length of the CDR3 is 16 residues. Germline CDR1 and CDR2: SGHNT and YYREEE (reference sequence). The CDR3 reads CASSLAASRVGNEQFF. The CDR3 DNA reads as TGTGCCAGCAGCTTGGCGGCTAGCCGGGTGGGCAATGAGCAGTTCTTC. Full variable domain (outside the CDR3, taken from reference TRBV5-4 and TRBJ2-1): ETGVTQSPTHLIKTRGQQVTLRCSSQSGHNTVSWYQQALGQGPQFIFQYYREEENGRGNFPPRFSGLQFPNYSSELNVNALELDDSALYLCASSLAASRVGNEQFFGPGTRLTVL.

This clone was picked up a small number of times. A junction boundary mismatches the germline segment, possibly from a read error. The chain employs TRBV12-3 or TRBV12-4 and TRBJ2-3, with D unclear. The CDR3 sequence is 13 residues long. The CDR3 DNA follows: TGTGCCAGCAGTTACGGCTATATCCACCCTCGGCATTTT. Translation gives CASSYGYIHPRHF.

J is TRBJ1-2 and V is TRBV7-9; D gene unclear. The CDR3 is 14 residues long. Germline V gene lookup returns CDR1 SEHNR and CDR2 FQNEAQ (reference sequence). Trimming shortened V by 4 bases and J by 0 bases, and 9 bases separated the two germline ends. CDR3 nucleotide sequence: TGTGCCAGCAGCTCCGAAACGGCTAACTATGGCTACACCTTC. Residues: CASSSETANYGYTF.

The chain is built from TRBV3-1 (or the pseudogene TRBV3-2) and TRBJ1-3; a possible D gene is TRBD1 (6 bases). This CDR3 is built from 15 residues. V lost 4 bases to trimming and J lost 1 base, with 11 bases between them. Germline assignment: CDR1 LGHDT and CDR2 YNNKEL (reference sequence). The CDR3 sequence: CASSPRQVSGNTIYF. CDR3 in DNA: TGTGCCAGCAGCCCCAGACAGGTTTCTGGAAACACCATATATTTT.

Comments on this clone: Other DNA sequences in the same sample also yield this CDR3. This rearrangement joins TRBV7-9 to TRBJ2-1; 9 nucleotides agree with TRBD1. Germline V lookup: CDR1 SEHNR, CDR2 FQNEAQ (reference sequence). The trim removed 3 bases at V and 4 bases at J, leaving 1 base unmatched. This CDR3 region has 14 residues. The DNA of the CDR3 is TGTGCCAGCAGCTTGGGGACAGGGTACAATGAGCAGTTCTTC. This sequence encodes CASSLGTGYNEQFF.

V and J are TRBV7-2 and TRBJ2-5; TRBD2 aligns across 10 bases. The germline V gene has CDR1 SGHTA and CDR2 FQGNSA. J gave up 5 bases and V 2 bases, and 5 bases lay outside the gene matches. This CDR3 has 15 amino acids. CDR3 residues: CASSLLAGDSETQYF. The CDR3 coding sequence is TGTGCCAGCAGCTTACTAGCGGGGGACTCTGAGACCCAGTACTTC.

The V gene is TRBV3-1 (or the pseudogene TRBV3-2), the J gene TRBJ1-1; D perhaps matches TRBD1 (6 bases). Germline V gene lookup returns CDR1 LGHDT and CDR2 YNNKEL (reference sequence). Trimming shortened V by 6 bases and J by 1 base, and 15 bases separated the two germline ends. The CDR3 has 15 amino acids. This CDR3 is CASRPLWGRNTEAFF. CDR3 DNA sequence: TGTGCCAGCAGACCCCTTTGGGGGCGGAACACTGAAGCTTTCTTT.

This rearrangement joins TRBV5-4 to TRBJ1-6; D is unclear. Germline lookup yields CDR1 SGHNT and CDR2 YYREEE (reference sequence). V was trimmed by 4 bases and J by 7 bases, leaving 15 bases between them. CDR3 length equals 15 residues. The CDR3 spells CASSPLAGLNSPLHF. The CDR3 bases are TGTGCCAGCAGCCCGTTGGCAGGCCTCAATTCACCCCTCCACTTT.

This sequence joins TRBV7-9 and TRBJ2-3; D is perhaps TRBD2 (6 bases). The CDR3 loop spans 15 amino acids. Germline V CDR1 and CDR2: SEHNR, FQNEAQ (reference sequence). V dropped 3 bases and J dropped 3 bases, with 13 bases sitting between them. CDR3 loop: CASSFERGATDTQYF. The CDR3 bases are TGTGCCAGCAGCTTCGAGCGCGGGGCTACAGATACGCAGTATTTT.

As DNA, the CDR3 is TGTGCCAGCAGTTACTTTCGGGAGAACACTGAAGCTTTCTTT. Amino acids: CASSYFRENTEAFF. The chain recombines TRBV6-6 with TRBJ1-1; D uncertain. V was clipped by 1 base and J by 1 base, with 7 bases between them. The germline V gene encodes CDR1 MNHNY and CDR2 SVGAGI (reference sequence). CDR3 length: 14 residues.

The gene calls are TRBV7-2 and TRBJ1-6; possibly TRBD1 for D (6 bases). Trimming cost V 5 bases and J 5 bases, with 7 bases left between them. The germline CDR1 and CDR2 sequences are SGHTA and FQGNSA. The length of the CDR3 is 13 residues. The CDR3 loop reads CASSRDNNSPLHF. CDR3 DNA sequence: TGTGCCAGCAGCCGGGACAATAATTCACCCCTCCACTTT.

CDR3 loop: CASSQGPYGYTF. Here the CDR3 DNA reads TGTGCCAGCAGTCAGGGACCCTATGGCTACACCTTC. V is TRBV27 and J is TRBJ1-2; TRBD1 might be the D (5 bases). The V gene lost 5 bases and the J gene lost 4 bases, with 8 bases spanning the gap. The CDR3 has 12 residues. Germline V gives CDR1 MNHEY, CDR2 SMNVEV (reference sequence).

The CDR3 reads CAWSGRAFSGNTIYF. CDR3 sequence (DNA): TGTGCCTGGAGCGGGCGGGCCTTCTCTGGAAACACCATATATTTT. The rearrangement uses TRBV30 and TRBJ1-3; D unresolved. Trimming removed 3 bases at V and 0 bases at J, with 12 bases between. Germline CDR1 and CDR2: GTSNPN and SVGIG (reference sequence). The CDR3 has 15 residues.